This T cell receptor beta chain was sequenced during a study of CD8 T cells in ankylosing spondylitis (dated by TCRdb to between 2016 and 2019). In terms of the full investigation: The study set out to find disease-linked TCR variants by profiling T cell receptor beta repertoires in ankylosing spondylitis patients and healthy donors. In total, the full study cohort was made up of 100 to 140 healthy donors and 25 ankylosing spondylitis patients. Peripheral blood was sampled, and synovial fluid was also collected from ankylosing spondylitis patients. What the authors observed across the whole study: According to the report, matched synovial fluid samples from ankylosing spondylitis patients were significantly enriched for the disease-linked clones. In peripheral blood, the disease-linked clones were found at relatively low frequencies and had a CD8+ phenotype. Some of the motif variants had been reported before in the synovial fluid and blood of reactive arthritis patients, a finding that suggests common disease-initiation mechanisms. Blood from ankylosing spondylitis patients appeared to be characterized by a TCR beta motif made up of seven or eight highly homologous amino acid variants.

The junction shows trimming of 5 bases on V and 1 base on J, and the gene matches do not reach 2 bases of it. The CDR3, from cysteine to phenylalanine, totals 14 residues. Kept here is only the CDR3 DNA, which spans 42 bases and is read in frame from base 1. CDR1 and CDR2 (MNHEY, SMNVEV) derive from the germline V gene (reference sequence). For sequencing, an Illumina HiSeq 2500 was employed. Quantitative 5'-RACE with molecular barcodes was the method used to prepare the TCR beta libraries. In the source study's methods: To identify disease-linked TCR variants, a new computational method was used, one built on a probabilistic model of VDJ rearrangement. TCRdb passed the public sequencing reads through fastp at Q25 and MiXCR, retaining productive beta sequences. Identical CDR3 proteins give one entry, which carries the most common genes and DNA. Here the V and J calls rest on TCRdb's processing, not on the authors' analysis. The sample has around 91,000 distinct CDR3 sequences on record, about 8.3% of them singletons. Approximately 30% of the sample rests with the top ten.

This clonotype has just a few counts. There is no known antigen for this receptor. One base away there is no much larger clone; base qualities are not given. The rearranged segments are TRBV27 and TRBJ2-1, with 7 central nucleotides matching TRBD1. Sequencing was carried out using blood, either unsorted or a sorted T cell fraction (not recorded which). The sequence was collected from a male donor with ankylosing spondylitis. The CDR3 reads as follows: CASSVRGSYNEQFF. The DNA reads TGTGCCAGCAGTGTCAGGGGGTCCTACAATGAGCAGTTCTTC.